This entry concerns a single T cell receptor beta chain. The assay was immunoSEQ multiplex PCR, and TCRdb's table has in-frame clones only and misses some. This sample yields around 15,000 clones, of which 75% to 90% are seen a single time; 2.5% to 3% belongs to the top ten. The sample is drawn from a study of immune evolution from preneoplasia to lung adenocarcinoma. Patient tissue came from resections in Japan or China, 2014–2017. Germline CDR1 SGDLS, CDR2 YYNGEE. Trimming took off 1 base at V and 4 bases at J, with 8 bases between the two ends. This CDR3 has 13 amino acids. The receptor was isolated from a person aged 65-85 years with invasive lung adenocarcinoma. Sample: FFPE invasive lung adenocarcinoma tissue. The V and J genes are TRBV9 and TRBJ1-1; D perhaps matches TRBD1 (5 bases). Here the CDR3 reads CASSVQGGTEAFF. DNA for the CDR3: TGTGCCAGCAGCGTACAGGGAGGCACTGAAGCTTTCTTT.